The 9 T cell receptor beta chains given below trace back to one sample, sequenced in a study of response to subunit inactivated influenza vaccine. TCRdb re-called the RT-PCR reads through MiXCR, storing one row per CDR3 protein. The repertoire includes 500,000 to 600,000 distinct CDR3 sequences, 7.6% of them detected once, and over 10% sits in the top ten. The sample was PBMCs from blood, taken 23 to 25 months after vaccination. These receptors were collected from a man aged 50-75 years who received an inactivated influenza vaccine.

This clonotype was observed a handful of times. This clone may be a read error of a much larger clone one base away. The chain links TRBV29-1 to TRBJ2-1, with TRBD2 as a possible D gene (6 bases). Deletions cut 2 bases from V and 6 bases from J, with 14 bases between. Per germline, CDR1 SQVTM and CDR2 ANQGSEA. This CDR3 spans 14 amino acids. The CDR3 DNA reads TGCAGCGTTGAACTAGGAGGGTGGTTCAATGAGCAGTTCTTC. This sequence encodes CSVELGGWFNEQFF.

This clonotype was seen more than once but under ten times. The rearrangement joins TRBV28 to TRBJ1-6, with D hard to call. Between the trimmed V and J ends, which lost 4 bases and 10 bases, there was a span of 17 bases. This CDR3 has 15 residues. The germline V gene has CDR1 MDHEN and CDR2 SYDVKM. The DNA for the CDR3 is TGTGCCAGCAGTTCCGGATCCACTCTCAGCTCACCCCTCCACTTT. It is translated as CASSSGSTLSSPLHF.

This clonotype was counted at least ten times. The CDR3 spells CASSASFSYEQYF. DNA of the CDR3: TGTGCCAGCAGCGCATCCTTCTCCTACGAGCAGTACTTC. The J gene is TRBJ2-7, the V gene TRBV5-6; D is unclear. Trimming took 4 bases from V and 0 from J, leaving 8 bases between them. CDR1 SGHDT and CDR2 YYEEEE come from the germline V gene. The CDR3 sequence is 13 residues long.

The gene calls are TRBV3-1 and TRBJ2-7; 11 bases are a match to TRBD1. Trimming removed 2 bases from V and 2 bases from J; junction bases left unmatched: 2. The CDR3 extends over 15 amino acids. Germline V CDR1 and CDR2: LGHDT, YNNKEL (reference sequence). The CDR3 sequence is CASSQWGQGAYEQYF. CDR3 nucleotides: TGTGCCAGCAGCCAATGGGGACAGGGGGCCTACGAGCAGTACTTC.

This sequence joins TRBV4-3 and TRBJ2-5, with a weak D call TRBD1 (6 bases). V lost 0 bases and J 4 bases, leaving 9 bases between the germline ends. The germline gives CDR1 LGHNA, CDR2 YSLEER. The CDR3 consists of 14 residues. This CDR3 reads CASSQEWGLETQYF. The CDR3 region has the DNA TGCGCCAGCAGCCAAGAGTGGGGGCTAGAGACCCAGTACTTC.

J is TRBJ2-3 and V is TRBV12-3 or TRBV12-4; D is possibly TRBD2 (7 bases). The ends were cut back, 2 bases at V and 3 bases at J, with 15 bases in the middle. This CDR3 region has 16 residues. The CDR3 bases are TGTGCCAGCAGTTTACGCGGGGGCCGCGGGACAGATACGCAGTATTTT. Amino acids: CASSLRGGRGTDTQYF.

This clonotype has a count of ten or more. The chain carries TRBV6-1 and TRBJ2-7; D not resolved. The CDR3 loop spans 14 amino acids. Germline lookup yields CDR1 MNHNS and CDR2 SASEGT. The V gene lost 10 bases and the J gene lost 0 bases, with 16 bases spanning the gap. CDR3 amino acids: CATLLIRSSYEQYF. CDR3 in DNA: TGTGCCACCCTGCTGATCCGGTCCTCCTACGAGCAGTACTTC.

This clonotype came up many times. The V and J genes are TRBV20-1 and TRBJ2-7; 11 bases align to TRBD1. CDR3 size: 15 residues. With V trimmed by 1 base and J by 2 bases, 4 bases remained unmatched. Germline assignment: CDR1 DFQATT and CDR2 SNEGSKA (reference sequence). The chain's CDR3 is CSARGTGGITYEQYF. Here the CDR3 DNA reads TGCAGTGCTAGAGGGACAGGGGGCATTACCTACGAGCAGTACTTC.

This sequence joins TRBV5-4 and TRBJ2-1, with 8 bases aligning to TRBD1. The germline V gene has CDR1 SGHNT and CDR2 YYREEE (reference sequence). This CDR3 has 13 amino acids. The trim removed 8 bases at V and 6 bases at J, leaving 7 bases unmatched. The CDR3 DNA reads as TGTGCCAGTACACAGGGGGTAATCAATGAGCAGTTCTTC. Its protein is CASTQGVINEQFF.